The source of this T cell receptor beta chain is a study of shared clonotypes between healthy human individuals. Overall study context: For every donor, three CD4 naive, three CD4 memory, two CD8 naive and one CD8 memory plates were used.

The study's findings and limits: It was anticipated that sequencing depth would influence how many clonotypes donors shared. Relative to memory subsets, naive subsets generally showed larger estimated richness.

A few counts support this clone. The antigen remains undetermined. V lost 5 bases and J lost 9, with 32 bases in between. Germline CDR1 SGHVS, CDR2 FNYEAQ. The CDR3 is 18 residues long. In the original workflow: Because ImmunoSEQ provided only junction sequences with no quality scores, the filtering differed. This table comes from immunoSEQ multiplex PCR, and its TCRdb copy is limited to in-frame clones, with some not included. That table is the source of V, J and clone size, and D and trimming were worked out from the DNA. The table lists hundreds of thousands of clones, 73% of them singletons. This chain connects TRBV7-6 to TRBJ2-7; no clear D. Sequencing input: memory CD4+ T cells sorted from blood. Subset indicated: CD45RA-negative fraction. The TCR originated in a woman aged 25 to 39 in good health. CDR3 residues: CASSPLDMGSRPSFVQYF. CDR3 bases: TGTGCCAGCAGCCCTCTGGATATGGGCAGTAGGCCCTCTTTTGTGCAGTACTTC.